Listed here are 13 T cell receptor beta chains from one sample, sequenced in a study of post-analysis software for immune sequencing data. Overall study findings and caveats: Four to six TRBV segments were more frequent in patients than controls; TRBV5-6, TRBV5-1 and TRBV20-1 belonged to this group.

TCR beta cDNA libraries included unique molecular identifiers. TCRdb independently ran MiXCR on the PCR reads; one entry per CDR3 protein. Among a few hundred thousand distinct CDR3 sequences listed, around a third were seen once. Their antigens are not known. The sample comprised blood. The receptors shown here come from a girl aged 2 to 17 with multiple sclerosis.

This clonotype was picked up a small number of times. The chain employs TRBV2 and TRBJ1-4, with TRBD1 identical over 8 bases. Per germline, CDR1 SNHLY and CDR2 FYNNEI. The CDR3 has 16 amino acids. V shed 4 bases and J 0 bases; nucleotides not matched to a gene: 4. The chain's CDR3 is CASSADRAATNEKLFF. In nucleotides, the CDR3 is TGTGCCAGCAGTGCGGACAGGGCCGCAACTAATGAAAAACTGTTTTTT.

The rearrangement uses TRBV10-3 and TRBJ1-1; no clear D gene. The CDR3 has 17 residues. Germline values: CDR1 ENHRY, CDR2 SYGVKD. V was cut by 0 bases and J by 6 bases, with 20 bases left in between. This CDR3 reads CAISESGQPLGLSEAFF. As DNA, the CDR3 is TGTGCCATCAGTGAGTCAGGGCAGCCCCTAGGGTTATCTGAAGCTTTCTTT.

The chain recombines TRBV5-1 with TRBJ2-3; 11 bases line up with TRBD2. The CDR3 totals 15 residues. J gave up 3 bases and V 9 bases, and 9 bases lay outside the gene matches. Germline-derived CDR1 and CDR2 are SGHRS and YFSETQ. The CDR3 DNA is TGCGCCACCACGAGCCTAGCGGGGGGAACAGATACGCAGTATTTT. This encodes CATTSLAGGTDTQYF.

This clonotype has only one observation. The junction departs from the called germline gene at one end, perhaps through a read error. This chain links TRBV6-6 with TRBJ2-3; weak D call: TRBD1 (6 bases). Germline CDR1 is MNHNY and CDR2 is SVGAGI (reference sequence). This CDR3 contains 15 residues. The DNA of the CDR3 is TGTGCCGGCAGTTTTAGAGGGGGTGATGCAGATACGCGGTATTTT. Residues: CAGSFRGGDADTRYF.

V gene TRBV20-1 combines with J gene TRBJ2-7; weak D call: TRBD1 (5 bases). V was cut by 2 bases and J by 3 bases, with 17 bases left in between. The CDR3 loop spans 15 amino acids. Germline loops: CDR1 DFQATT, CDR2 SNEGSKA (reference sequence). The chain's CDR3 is CSARIPGRAGYEQYF. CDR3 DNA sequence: TGCAGTGCTAGAATACCTGGCAGGGCCGGCTACGAGCAGTACTTC.

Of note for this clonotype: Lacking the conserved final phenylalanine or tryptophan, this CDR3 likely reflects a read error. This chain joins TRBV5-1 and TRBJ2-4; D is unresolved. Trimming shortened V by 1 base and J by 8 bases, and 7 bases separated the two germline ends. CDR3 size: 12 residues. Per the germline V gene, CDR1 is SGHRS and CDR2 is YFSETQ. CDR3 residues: CASSLNLDIQYL. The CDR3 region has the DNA TGCGCCAGCAGCTTGAACCTGGACATTCAGTACCTC.

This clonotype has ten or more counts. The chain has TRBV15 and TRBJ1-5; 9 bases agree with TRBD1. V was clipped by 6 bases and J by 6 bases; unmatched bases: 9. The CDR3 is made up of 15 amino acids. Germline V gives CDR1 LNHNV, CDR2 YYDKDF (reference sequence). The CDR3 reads CATSGGDRVSQPQHF. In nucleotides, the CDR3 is TGTGCCACCAGTGGAGGGGACAGGGTTTCTCAGCCCCAGCATTTT.

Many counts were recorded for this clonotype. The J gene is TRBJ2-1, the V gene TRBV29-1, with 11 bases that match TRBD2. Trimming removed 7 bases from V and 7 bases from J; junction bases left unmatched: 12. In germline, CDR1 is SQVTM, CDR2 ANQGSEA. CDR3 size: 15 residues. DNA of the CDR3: TGCAGCGCCATGCGGTCTAGCGGGGGGTATAATGAGCAGTTCTTC. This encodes CSAMRSSGGYNEQFF.

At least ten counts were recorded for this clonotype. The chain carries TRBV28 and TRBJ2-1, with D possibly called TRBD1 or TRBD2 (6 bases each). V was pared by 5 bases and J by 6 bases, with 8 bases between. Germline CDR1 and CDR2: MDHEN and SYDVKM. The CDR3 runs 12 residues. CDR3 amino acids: CASSGGPNEQFF. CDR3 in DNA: TGTGCCAGCAGTGGGGGGCCCAATGAGCAGTTCTTC.

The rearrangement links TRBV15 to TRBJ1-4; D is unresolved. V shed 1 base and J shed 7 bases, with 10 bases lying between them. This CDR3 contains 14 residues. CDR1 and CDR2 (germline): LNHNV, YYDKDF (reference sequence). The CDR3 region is CATSRVSRSEKLFF. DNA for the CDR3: TGTGCCACCAGCAGAGTCTCGAGGAGTGAAAAACTGTTTTTT.

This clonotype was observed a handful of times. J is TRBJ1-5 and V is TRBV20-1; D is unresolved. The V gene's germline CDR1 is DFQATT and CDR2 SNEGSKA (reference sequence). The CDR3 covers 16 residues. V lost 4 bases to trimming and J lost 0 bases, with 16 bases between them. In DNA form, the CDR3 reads TGCAGTGCTATTGTACCAGGAAGCCCTAGCAATCAGCCCCAGCATTTT. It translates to CSAIVPGSPSNQPQHF.

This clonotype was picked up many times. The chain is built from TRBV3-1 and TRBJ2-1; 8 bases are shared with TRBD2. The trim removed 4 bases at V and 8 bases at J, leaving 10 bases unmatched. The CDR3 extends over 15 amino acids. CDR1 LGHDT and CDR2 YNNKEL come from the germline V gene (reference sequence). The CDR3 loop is CASSRSGLAWDEQFF. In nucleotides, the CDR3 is TGTGCCAGCAGCCGAAGTGGACTAGCCTGGGATGAGCAGTTCTTC.

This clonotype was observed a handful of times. The chain's CDR3 is CSVECQELDYGYTF. The DNA for the CDR3 is TGCAGCGTTGAATGCCAGGAATTGGACTATGGCTACACCTTC. J is TRBJ1-2 and V is TRBV29-1; D not resolved. V shed 2 bases and J shed 3 bases, with 13 bases lying between them. Germline CDR1 SQVTM, CDR2 ANQGSEA. The CDR3 consists of 14 residues.